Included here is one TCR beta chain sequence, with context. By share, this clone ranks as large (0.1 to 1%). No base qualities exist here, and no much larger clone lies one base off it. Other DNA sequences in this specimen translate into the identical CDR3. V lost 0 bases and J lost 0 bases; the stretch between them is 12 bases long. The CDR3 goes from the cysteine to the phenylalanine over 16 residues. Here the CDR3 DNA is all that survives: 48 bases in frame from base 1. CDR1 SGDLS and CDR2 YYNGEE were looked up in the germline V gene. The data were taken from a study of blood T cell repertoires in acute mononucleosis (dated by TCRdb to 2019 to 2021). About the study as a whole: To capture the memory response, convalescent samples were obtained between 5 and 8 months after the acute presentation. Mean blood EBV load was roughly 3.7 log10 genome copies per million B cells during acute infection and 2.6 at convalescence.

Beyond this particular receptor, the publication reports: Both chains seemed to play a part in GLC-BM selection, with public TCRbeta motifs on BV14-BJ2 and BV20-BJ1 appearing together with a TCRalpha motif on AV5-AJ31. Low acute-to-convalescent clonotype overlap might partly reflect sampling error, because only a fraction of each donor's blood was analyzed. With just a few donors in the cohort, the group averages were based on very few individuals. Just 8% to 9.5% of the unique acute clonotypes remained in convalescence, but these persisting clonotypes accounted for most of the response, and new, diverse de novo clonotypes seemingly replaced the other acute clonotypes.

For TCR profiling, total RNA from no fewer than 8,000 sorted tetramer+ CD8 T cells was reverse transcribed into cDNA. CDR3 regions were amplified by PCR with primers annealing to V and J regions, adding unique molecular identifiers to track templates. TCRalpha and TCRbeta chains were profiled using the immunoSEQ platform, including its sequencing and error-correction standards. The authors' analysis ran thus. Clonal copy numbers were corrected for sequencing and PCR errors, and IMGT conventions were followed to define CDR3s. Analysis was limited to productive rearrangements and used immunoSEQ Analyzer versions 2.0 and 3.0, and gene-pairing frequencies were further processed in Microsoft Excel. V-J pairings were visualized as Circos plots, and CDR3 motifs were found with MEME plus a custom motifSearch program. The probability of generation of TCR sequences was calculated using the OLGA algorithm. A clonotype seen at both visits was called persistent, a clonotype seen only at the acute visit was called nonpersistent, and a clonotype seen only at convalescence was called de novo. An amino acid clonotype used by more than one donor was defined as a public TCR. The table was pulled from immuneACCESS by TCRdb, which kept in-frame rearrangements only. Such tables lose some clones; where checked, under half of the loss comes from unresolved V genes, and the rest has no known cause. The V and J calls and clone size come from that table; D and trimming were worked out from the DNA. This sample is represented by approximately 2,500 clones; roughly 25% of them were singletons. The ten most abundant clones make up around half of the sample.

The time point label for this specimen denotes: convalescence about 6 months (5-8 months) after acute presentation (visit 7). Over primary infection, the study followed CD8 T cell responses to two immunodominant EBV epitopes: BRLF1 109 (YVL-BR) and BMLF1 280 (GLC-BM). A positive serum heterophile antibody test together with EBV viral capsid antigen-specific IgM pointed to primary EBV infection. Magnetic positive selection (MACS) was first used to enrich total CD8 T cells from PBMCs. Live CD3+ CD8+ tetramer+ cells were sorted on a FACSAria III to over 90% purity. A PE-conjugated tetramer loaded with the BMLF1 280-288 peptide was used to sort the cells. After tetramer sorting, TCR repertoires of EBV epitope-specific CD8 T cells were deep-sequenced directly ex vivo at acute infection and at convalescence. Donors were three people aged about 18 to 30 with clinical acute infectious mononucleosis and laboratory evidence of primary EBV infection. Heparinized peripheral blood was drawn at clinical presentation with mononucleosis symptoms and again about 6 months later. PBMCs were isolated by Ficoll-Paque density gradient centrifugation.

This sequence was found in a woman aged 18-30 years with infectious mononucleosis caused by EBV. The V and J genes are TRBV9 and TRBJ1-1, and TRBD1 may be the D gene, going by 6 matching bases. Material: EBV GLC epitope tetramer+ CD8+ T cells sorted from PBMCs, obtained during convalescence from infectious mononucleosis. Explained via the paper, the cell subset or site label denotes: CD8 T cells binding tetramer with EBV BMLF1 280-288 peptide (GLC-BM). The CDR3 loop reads CASSVEGGLVNTEAFF. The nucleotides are TGTGCCAGCAGCGTAGAGGGGGGGCTTGTGAACACTGAAGCTTTCTTT.